This T cell receptor beta chain was retrieved from a study of cytotoxic CD8 clonotypes in ibrutinib-treated CLL. Study at large: Productive templates per sample averaged roughly 260,000; productive rearrangements, some 99,000.

The CDR3 is 17 amino acids. Trimming removed 3 bases from V and 9 bases from J; junction bases left unmatched: 12. CDR1 and CDR2 (germline): SGHVS, FQNEAQ. The method was immunoSEQ multiplex PCR; TCRdb's version includes in-frame clones alone and lacks a portion of them. The profile covers roughly 60,000 clones, with 65% to 75% appearing a single time and around 43% taken by the ten largest. The sequence was obtained from a human donor with chronic lymphocytic leukemia. The V and J genes are TRBV7-8 and TRBJ2-1, with TRBD2 matching over 12 bases. The starting material was PBMCs, obtained after 12 months of ibrutinib treatment. CDR3 sequence reads: CASSFLLAGGPWGEQFF. CDR3 coding DNA: TGTGCCAGCAGCTTCCTCCTAGCGGGAGGGCCCTGGGGTGAGCAGTTCTTC.